Presented here are 23 T cell receptor beta chains from one specimen sequenced in a study of OX40 agonist ivuxolimab in advanced cancers. The table came from immunoSEQ multiplex PCR; TCRdb's copy has only in-frame clones and leaves some out. The sample yields roughly 48,000 clones, almost 80% seen once. The sample here was CD4+ or CD8+ T cells sorted from blood, taken in a trial of the OX40 agonist ivuxolimab. The receptor set was obtained from an adult with an advanced solid tumor such as melanoma, head and neck, liver or kidney cancer.

This chain links TRBV27 with TRBJ2-1; D ambiguous. Trimming removed 5 bases at V and 4 bases at J, with 15 bases between. Germline V lookup: CDR1 MNHEY, CDR2 SMNVEV (reference sequence). CDR3 length: 15 residues. The CDR3 loop reads CASSPYRVGYNEQFF. CDR3 in DNA: TGTGCCAGCAGTCCATATCGTGTGGGATACAATGAGCAGTTCTTC.

This clone occurred once. The chain recombines TRBV10-2 with TRBJ2-7; 10 positions agree with TRBD2. V was pared by 3 bases and J by 3 bases, with 8 bases of the junction left unmatched. The CDR3 runs 16 residues. Per the germline V gene, CDR1 is WSHSY and CDR2 is SAAADI. CDR3 nucleotide sequence: TGCGCCAGCAGTGATGAAGCGGGAGGGTCCTACTACGAGCAGTACTTC. As protein: CASSDEAGGSYYEQYF.

This clone has only one observation. The V call is TRBV11-2, the J call TRBJ1-1, with D possibly being TRBD1 (6 bases). The CDR3 has 15 residues. The V and J ends lost 5 bases and 5 bases respectively, with 18 bases between them. The germline gives CDR1 SGHAT, CDR2 FQNNGV. In DNA, the CDR3 is TGTGCCAGCAGCCCGGAACAGGGACTTGGGACTGAAGCTTTCTTT. Translated: CASSPEQGLGTEAFF. Drawing the rest from reference TRBV11-2 and TRBJ1-1, the complete variable domain is EAGVAQSPRYKIIEKRQSVAFWCNPISGHATLYWYQQILGQGPKLLIQFQNNGVVDDSQLPKDRFSAERLKGVDSTLKIQPAKLEDSAVYLCASSPEQGLGTEAFFGQGTRLTVV.

This sequence joins TRBV7-6 and TRBJ2-7; 10 nucleotides align to TRBD2. V gave up 6 bases and J gave up 5 bases; unmatched junction bases: 13. CDR1 is SGHVS and CDR2 is FNYEAQ in the germline V gene. The CDR3 extends over 16 amino acids. The CDR3 reads CASSPISGRAGDEQYF. In nucleotides, the CDR3 is TGTGCCAGCAGTCCTATAAGCGGGAGGGCCGGGGACGAGCAGTACTTC.

The chain has TRBV15 and TRBJ1-5, with 7 nucleotides matching TRBD1. The V gene end was trimmed by 5 bases and the J gene end by 6 bases; junction bases not matched to a gene: 10. The CDR3 covers 15 residues. Looked up from germline, CDR1 is LNHNV and CDR2 is YYDKDF (reference sequence). The CDR3 DNA reads as TGTGCCACCAGCGGAAGACAGGGTACGGTTCAGCCCCAGCATTTT. This encodes CATSGRQGTVQPQHF.

V is TRBV21-1 and J is TRBJ2-7. TRBV21-1 is designated a pseudogene. The CDR3 is 17 amino acids. The CDR3 is CASSKALSPGTVYEQYF. DNA for the CDR3: TGTGCCAGCAGCAAAGCGCTGAGTCCCGGGACCGTCTACGAGCAGTACTTC.

V is TRBV10-3 and J is TRBJ1-2, with TRBD1 as a possible D gene (5 bases). The CDR3 length is 14 residues. Germline V gene lookup returns CDR1 ENHRY and CDR2 SYGVKD. Trimming shortened V by 2 bases and J by 3 bases, and 10 bases separated the two germline ends. The CDR3 sequence: CAISEAGRDYGYTF. Written as DNA, the CDR3 is TGTGCCATCAGTGAGGCGGGACGGGACTATGGCTACACCTTC.

This clone qualifies as medium-sized. The rearrangement links TRBV11-2 to TRBJ1-2, with a weak D call TRBD1 (5 bases). CDR3 size: 13 residues. V lost 1 base and J 4 bases, leaving 7 bases between the germline ends. Germline loops: CDR1 SGHAT, CDR2 FQNNGV. CDR3 region: CASSLVGVYGYTF. The CDR3 DNA reads TGTGCCAGCAGCTTAGTGGGGGTCTATGGCTACACCTTC.

V and J are TRBV9 and TRBJ2-6; TRBD1 matches 7 bases. Germline trimming cut 4 bases from V and 0 bases from J; bases unmatched to any gene: 4. The CDR3 is 16 residues long. Germline lookup yields CDR1 SGDLS and CDR2 YYNGEE. As DNA, the CDR3 is TGTGCCAGCAGCACGGGACAGCACTCTGGGGCCAACGTCCTGACTTTC. As protein: CASSTGQHSGANVLTF.

The chain is built from TRBV11-2 and TRBJ2-7; D not resolved. Trimming cost V 5 bases and J 7 bases, with 21 bases left between them. The CDR3 sequence is 15 residues long. Germline CDR1 and CDR2: SGHAT and FQNNGV. CDR3 amino acids: CASSKTFSLGGEQYF. As DNA, the CDR3 is TGTGCCAGCAGCAAGACATTCTCCCTGGGCGGAGAGCAGTACTTC.

The CDR3 loop is CASSLRLPYNEQFF. The CDR3 DNA is TGTGCCAGCAGCCTCAGGTTACCCTACAATGAGCAGTTCTTC. This sequence joins TRBV7-8 and TRBJ2-1, with D uncertain. The V gene's germline CDR1 is SGHVS and CDR2 FQNEAQ. The V gene lost 5 bases and the J gene lost 2 bases, with 10 bases spanning the gap. This CDR3 has 14 amino acids.

This rearrangement joins TRBV14 to TRBJ2-7, with TRBD2 as a possible D gene (6 bases). The ends were cut back, 0 bases at V and 2 bases at J, with 17 bases in the middle. CDR1 and CDR2 (germline): SGHDN, FVKESK. The CDR3 has 17 amino acids. Written as DNA, the CDR3 is TGTGCCAGCAGCCAAGATATGGGGCGGGGAAGCCCCTACGAGCAGTACTTC. The encoded protein is CASSQDMGRGSPYEQYF. Full variable domain (rest looked up from reference TRBV14 and TRBJ2-7): EAGVTQFPSHSVIEKGQTVTLRCDPISGHDNLYWYRRVMGKEIKFLLHFVKESKQDESGMPNNRFLAERTGGTYSTLKVQPAELEDSGVYFCASSQDMGRGSPYEQYFGPGTRLTVT.

The table lists this clone with a few counts. Other DNA sequences in the sample encode the same CDR3. This chain uses TRBV11-2 with TRBJ1-2, with TRBD1 identical over 10 bases. This CDR3 comprises 14 residues. Germline V lookup: CDR1 SGHAT, CDR2 FQNNGV. J lost 5 bases, V lost 6 bases, and 6 bases had no gene match. CDR3 coding DNA: TGTGCCAGCAGGGTGCCGGGACAGGGGTATGGCTACACCTTC. This sequence encodes CASRVPGQGYGYTF. The variable domain in full, with the rest retrieved from reference TRBV11-2 and TRBJ1-2, is EAGVAQSPRYKIIEKRQSVAFWCNPISGHATLYWYQQILGQGPKLLIQFQNNGVVDDSQLPKDRFSAERLKGVDSTLKIQPAKLEDSAVYLCASRVPGQGYGYTFGSGTRLTVV.

The J gene is TRBJ2-7, the V gene TRBV19; TRBD2 might be the D (5 bases). V lost 5 bases to trimming and J lost 3 bases, with 20 bases between them. This CDR3 is 16 amino acids long. CDR1 is LNHDA, CDR2 SQIVND, per germline (reference sequence). As DNA, the CDR3 is TGTGCCAGTAGTGGACTCCAGTTCGGGAAGGACTACGAGCAGTACTTC. It codes for CASSGLQFGKDYEQYF.

The chain is built from TRBV11-2 and TRBJ2-7; TRBD2 aligns across 11 bases. The CDR3 loop spans 15 amino acids. Germline V lookup: CDR1 SGHAT, CDR2 FQNNGV. V was clipped by 5 bases and J by 2 bases; unmatched bases: 5. This CDR3 is CASSHGTSGPYEQYF. CDR3 in DNA: TGTGCCAGCAGCCACGGGACTAGCGGCCCCTACGAGCAGTACTTC.

V gene TRBV6-5 combines with J gene TRBJ2-5; TRBD1 aligns across 7 bases. Per germline, CDR1 MNHEY and CDR2 SVGAGI. This CDR3 region has 13 residues. Unmatched junction bases numbered 7, after V lost 5 bases and J lost 7 bases. The chain's CDR3 is CASSEGARVTQYF. DNA for the CDR3: TGTGCCAGCAGTGAGGGGGCCCGGGTGACCCAGTACTTC.

The chain couples TRBV5-1 to TRBJ2-1, with no clear D. The V end lost 0 bases, the J end lost 0 bases, and 16 bases lay between the germline ends. Per the germline V gene, CDR1 is SGHRS and CDR2 is YFSETQ. CDR3 length equals 18 residues. CDR3 region: CASSLVSGSTFSYNEQFF. CDR3 sequence (DNA): TGCGCCAGCAGCTTGGTTTCTGGGTCAACCTTCTCCTACAATGAGCAGTTCTTC.

The rearrangement uses TRBV5-8 and TRBJ1-4, with 8 bases aligning to TRBD1. The V gene end was trimmed by 4 bases and the J gene end by 7 bases; junction bases not matched to a gene: 9. The CDR3 spans 15 residues. The germline V gene has CDR1 SGHTS and CDR2 YDEGEE. The CDR3 DNA reads as TGTGCCAGCAGCCCCAGGACAGGGAGGGGTGAAAAACTGTTTTTT. As protein: CASSPRTGRGEKLFF.

DNA of the CDR3: TGTGCCAGCAGCACAGGGGGCAATTCACCCCTCCACTTT. The encoded protein is CASSTGGNSPLHF. V is TRBV6-6 and J is TRBJ1-6; TRBD1 agrees at 9 bases. Germline V lookup: CDR1 MNHNY, CDR2 SVGAGI (reference sequence). V gave up 6 bases and J gave up 7 bases; unmatched junction bases: 1. The CDR3 covers 13 residues.

This clone was observed a handful of times. This chain joins TRBV28 and TRBJ1-3; D might be TRBD1 (6 bases). Trimming cost V 7 bases and J 4 bases, with 20 bases left between them. The CDR3 loop spans 16 amino acids. Germline V gives CDR1 MDHEN, CDR2 SYDVKM. CDR3: CASTVVGGGIGNTIYF. CDR3 nucleotide sequence: TGTGCCAGCACGGTCGTTGGAGGGGGTATCGGAAACACCATATATTTT.

The J gene is TRBJ1-2, the V gene TRBV6-6, with 9 bases lining up with TRBD1. Germline V gene sequence: CDR1 MNHNY, CDR2 SVGAGI (reference sequence). CDR3 length: 16 residues. Trimming removed 5 bases from V and 0 bases from J; junction bases left unmatched: 7. The CDR3 sequence: CASSKGTGSTNYGYTF. The CDR3 DNA reads TGTGCCAGCAGTAAGGGGACAGGGTCTACTAACTATGGCTACACCTTC.

CDR3 region: CASSLAPGNNSPLHF. The CDR3, as DNA: TGTGCCAGCAGCTTAGCCCCGGGGAATAATTCACCCCTCCACTTT. The chain joins TRBV7-2 to TRBJ1-6; no clear D. CDR3 length equals 15 residues. CDR1 is SGHTA and CDR2 is FQGNSA in the germline V gene. The V end lost 0 bases, the J end lost 5 bases, and 8 bases lay between the germline ends.

DNA for the CDR3: TGCAGCGCCGGGACTAGAACAGATACGCAGTATTTT. Amino acid sequence: CSAGTRTDTQYF. V is TRBV29-1 and J is TRBJ2-3; 8 positions agree with TRBD2. The CDR3 contains 12 residues. Germline V gene lookup returns CDR1 SQVTM and CDR2 ANQGSEA. V lost 7 bases, J lost 3 bases, and 3 bases stayed unmatched.